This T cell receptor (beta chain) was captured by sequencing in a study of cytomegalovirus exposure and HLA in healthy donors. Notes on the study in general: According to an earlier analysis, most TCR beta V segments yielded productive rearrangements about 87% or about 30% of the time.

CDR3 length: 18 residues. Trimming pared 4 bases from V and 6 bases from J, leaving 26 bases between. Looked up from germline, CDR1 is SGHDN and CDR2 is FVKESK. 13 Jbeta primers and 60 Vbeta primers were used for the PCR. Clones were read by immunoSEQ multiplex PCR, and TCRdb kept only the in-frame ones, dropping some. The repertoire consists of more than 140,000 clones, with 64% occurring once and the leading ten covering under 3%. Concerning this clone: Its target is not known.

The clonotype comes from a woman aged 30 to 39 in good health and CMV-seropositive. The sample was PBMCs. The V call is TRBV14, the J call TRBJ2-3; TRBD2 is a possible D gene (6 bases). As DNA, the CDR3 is TGTGCCAGCAGCCGGATCGGAGGGACGGCTTGGGTAGGGGATACGCAGTATTTT. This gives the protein CASSRIGGTAWVGDTQYF.